These 32 T cell receptor beta chains came from one sample sequenced in a study of T cells after yellow fever vaccination. A single record per CDR3 protein comes from TCRdb applying MiXCR to the 5' RACE reads. The profile shows 25,000 to 40,000 distinct CDR3 sequences, approximately 7% of them singletons. Material: PBMCs, either bulk or a sorted T-cell subset (CD4+, CD8+, memory, or dextramer-sorted; not recorded which), obtained on the day of the first yellow fever vaccination. These receptors were collected from a man in his late teens or twenties who received the YFV17D yellow fever vaccine.

By proportion, this clonotype is medium-sized (0.01 to 0.1%). The chain joins TRBV29-1 to TRBJ2-3; tentatively, D is TRBD2 (6 bases). The CDR3 sequence is 14 residues long. Per the germline V gene, CDR1 is SQVTM and CDR2 is ANQGSEA. V lost 4 bases, J lost 3 bases, and 14 bases lay in between. DNA of the CDR3: TGCAGCGTTGGAATTAGCGGAAGGACAGATACGCAGTATTTT. Translation: CSVGISGRTDTQYF.

This clonotype was counted many times. The chain employs TRBV5-1 and TRBJ2-2; D is perhaps TRBD2 (6 bases). Germline lookup yields CDR1 SGHRS and CDR2 YFSETQ. CDR3 size: 14 residues. Trimming pared 3 bases from V and 0 bases from J, leaving 6 bases between. CDR3 in DNA: TGCGCCAGCAGCTGGGAGGCGAACACCGGGGAGCTGTTTTTT. Protein sequence: CASSWEANTGELFF.

This clonotype was seen at least ten times. The V gene is TRBV7-8, the J gene TRBJ2-7; possibly TRBD1 for D (5 bases). Germline values: CDR1 SGHVS, CDR2 FQNEAQ. V dropped 1 base and J dropped 6 bases, with 10 bases sitting between them. The CDR3 spans 13 residues. The chain's CDR3 is CASSLVLGAEQYF. The CDR3 coding sequence is TGTGCCAGCAGCTTAGTACTTGGGGCCGAGCAGTACTTC.

The sample holds many counts of this clonotype. CDR3 loop: CASSLFTYEQYF. The CDR3 coding sequence is TGTGCCAGCAGTCTATTCACCTACGAGCAGTACTTC. The chain combines TRBV28 with TRBJ2-7; D remains unclear. V gave up 5 bases and J gave up 2 bases, with 7 bases separating them. The CDR3 sequence is 12 residues long. The germline V gene has CDR1 MDHEN and CDR2 SYDVKM.

The table lists this clonotype with many counts. CDR3 nucleotides: TGTGCCAGCAGTCCCTCTGGGGGTTTCGCAGATACGCAGTATTTT. Its translation: CASSPSGGFADTQYF. The chain links TRBV6-1 to TRBJ2-3, with D perhaps matching TRBD1 or TRBD2 (5 bases each). CDR3 length equals 15 residues. V shed 5 bases and J shed 4 bases, with 16 bases lying between them. Germline V gene sequence: CDR1 MNHNS, CDR2 SASEGT.

This rearrangement joins TRBV5-4 to TRBJ2-7; TRBD2 aligns across 10 bases. CDR3 length equals 17 residues. Germline lookup yields CDR1 SGHNT and CDR2 YYREEE (reference sequence). The junction had 8 bases not matched to a gene; V was cut back by 2 bases and J by 0 bases. CDR3 amino acids: CASSFGSGGPSSYEQYF. The CDR3 DNA is TGTGCCAGCAGCTTTGGTAGCGGGGGGCCGAGCTCCTACGAGCAGTACTTC.

This clonotype was counted many times. The chain employs TRBV19 and TRBJ1-1, with no clear D. This CDR3 has 14 amino acids. Germline CDR1 LNHDA, CDR2 SQIVND (reference sequence). V lost 5 bases and J lost 1, with 11 bases in between. CDR3 residues: CASSRLDGNTEAFF. Written as DNA, the CDR3 is TGTGCCAGTAGTCGACTCGATGGGAACACTGAAGCTTTCTTT.

This clonotype has a count of ten or more. The rearrangement links TRBV5-6 to TRBJ2-5, with D perhaps matching TRBD2 (5 bases). Germline V gene lookup returns CDR1 SGHDT and CDR2 YYEEEE. The V gene lost 2 bases and the J gene lost 5 bases, with 10 bases spanning the gap. The CDR3 has 13 amino acids. CDR3 in amino acids: CASSFGVKETQYF. CDR3 sequence (DNA): TGTGCCAGCAGCTTCGGGGTTAAGGAGACCCAGTACTTC.

V usage is TRBV7-9 and J usage is TRBJ1-2; 7 positions agree with TRBD1. CDR3 length: 14 amino acids. Losses at the gene ends were 5 bases for V and 8 bases for J; bases not matched to a gene: 11. Germline V gives CDR1 SEHNR, CDR2 FQNEAQ (reference sequence). CDR3 bases: TGTGCCAGCAGCGCGACAGGGATCGGTATCGGCTACACCTTC. Residues: CASSATGIGIGYTF.

To note about this clonotype: This may arise from a read error, as a much more abundant clone is one base away. The J gene is TRBJ1-2, the V gene TRBV18; the match to TRBD1 covers 7 bases. The CDR3 spans 14 residues. Trimming cost V 5 bases and J 2 bases; bases outside gene matches: 5. Germline values: CDR1 KGHSH, CDR2 LQKENI. The chain's CDR3 is CASSTGTENYGYTF. DNA for the CDR3: TGTGCCAGCTCAACGGGGACAGAAAACTATGGCTACACCTTC.

This clonotype was recorded at least ten times. This chain uses TRBV15 with TRBJ1-5; TRBD1 might be the D (5 bases). Germline assignment: CDR1 LNHNV and CDR2 YYDKDF (reference sequence). Trimming stripped 1 base from V and 9 bases from J, with 7 bases between. The CDR3 has 12 amino acids. CDR3 sequence reads: CATSRGGRPQHF. CDR3 nucleotide sequence: TGTGCCACCAGCAGAGGGGGACGGCCCCAGCATTTT.

This clonotype appeared many times. The DNA for the CDR3 is TGTGCCAGCAGCTTGTACGGGACTTGGGGCAATCAGCCCCAGCATTTT. This encodes CASSLYGTWGNQPQHF. The V call is TRBV5-6, the J call TRBJ1-5; TRBD1 might be the D (5 bases). The germline V gene encodes CDR1 SGHDT and CDR2 YYEEEE. V was trimmed by 1 base and J by 2 bases, leaving 13 bases between them. The CDR3 sequence is 16 residues long.

This clonotype is labeled medium-sized. V and J are TRBV3-1 and TRBJ2-7; no definite D call. With 0 bases removed from V and 2 bases from J, the gap between germline ends came to 14 bases. The CDR3 sequence is 16 residues long. The germline CDR1 and CDR2 sequences are LGHDT and YNNKEL (reference sequence). CDR3 loop: CASSQDLPPATYEQYV. The DNA of the CDR3 is TGTGCCAGCAGCCAAGATTTACCGCCTGCTACCTACGAGCAGTACGTC.

This clonotype was found many times. The chain couples TRBV20-1 to TRBJ2-3; maybe TRBD2 (7 bases). Per the germline V gene, CDR1 is DFQATT and CDR2 is SNEGSKA (reference sequence). This CDR3 is built from 14 residues. Trimming shortened V by 5 bases and J by 3 bases, and 15 bases separated the two germline ends. CDR3 amino acids: CSAFPGGGTDTQYF. CDR3 DNA: TGCAGTGCTTTTCCGGGGGGCGGTACAGATACGCAGTATTTT.

This clonotype has at least ten counts. This chain links TRBV12-3 or TRBV12-4 with TRBJ1-2; maybe TRBD1 (6 bases). The CDR3 has 15 amino acids. V was pared by 1 base and J by 10 bases, with 19 bases between. CDR3 in amino acids: CASSLVQGQSMPYTF. The CDR3 DNA is TGTGCCAGCAGTTTAGTACAGGGCCAGTCTATGCCCTACACCTTC.

This clonotype showed up many times. The genes are TRBV10-3 and TRBJ2-2, with D tentatively TRBD1 (7 bases). Per germline, CDR1 ENHRY and CDR2 SYGVKD. This CDR3 has 14 amino acids. Deletions cut 8 bases from V and 6 bases from J, with 16 bases between. The CDR3 nucleotides read TGTGCCATCGGGGGGACAGAAAGGCCCGGGGAGCTGTTTTTT. Protein product: CAIGGTERPGELFF.

This clonotype was detected ten times or more. The V call is TRBV3-1, the J call TRBJ1-5; D remains ambiguous. The V end was cut by 0 bases, the J end by 3 bases, with 9 bases between. The length of the CDR3 is 15 residues. CDR1 and CDR2 (germline): LGHDT, YNNKEL (reference sequence). The CDR3 DNA is TGTGCCAGCAGCCAAGATGCGGTAACCAATCAGCCCCAGCATTTT. It specifies CASSQDAVTNQPQHF.

The rearrangement uses TRBV24-1 and TRBJ2-3; D possibly corresponds to TRBD2 (5 bases). The V gene lost 9 bases and the J gene lost 0 bases, with 9 bases spanning the gap. Germline V gene data show CDR1 as KGHDR and CDR2 as SFDVKD. The CDR3 is 13 amino acids. The CDR3 DNA reads as TGTGCCACCGGGTCGGGGAGCACAGATACGCAGTATTTT. Encoded protein: CATGSGSTDTQYF.

This clonotype was picked up many times. The rearrangement joins TRBV5-8 to TRBJ2-1; D remains ambiguous. From germline, CDR1 is SGHTS and CDR2 YDEGEE. V was pared by 0 bases and J by 0 bases, with 7 bases between. This CDR3 contains 15 residues. For the CDR3, the DNA is TGTGCCAGCAGCTTGGGGGCCAGCTCCTACAATGAGCAGTTCTTC. Its protein product is CASSLGASSYNEQFF.

This chain connects TRBV30 to TRBJ1-5; TRBD1 is a possible D gene (5 bases). Trimming stripped 2 bases from V and 0 bases from J, with 8 bases between. From germline, CDR1 is GTSNPN and CDR2 SVGIG (reference sequence). This CDR3 contains 14 residues. CDR3 in amino acids: CAWSLGVSNQPQHF. As DNA, the CDR3 is TGTGCCTGGAGTTTAGGGGTTAGCAATCAGCCCCAGCATTTT.

This clonotype was observed at least ten times. The V and J genes are TRBV7-2 and TRBJ1-4, with D maybe TRBD1 (6 bases). Germline CDR1 reads SGHTA; CDR2 reads FQGNSA. This CDR3 spans 16 amino acids. Between the trimmed V and J ends, which lost 1 base and 1 base, there was a span of 10 bases. CDR3 protein: CASSLEPRGTNEKLFF. CDR3 nucleotide sequence: TGTGCCAGCAGCTTAGAACCCAGGGGAACTAATGAAAAACTGTTTTTT.

This clonotype appeared many times. The chain carries TRBV12-3 or TRBV12-4 and TRBJ2-7; 15 nucleotides align to TRBD2. V dropped 6 bases and J dropped 7; count of bases not matched to a gene: 10. This CDR3 has 16 amino acids. CDR3 sequence reads: CASSSPRTSGGGEQYF. CDR3 DNA sequence: TGTGCCAGCAGCTCCCCGCGGACTAGCGGGGGGGGGGAGCAGTACTTC.

This clonotype came up many times. V is TRBV7-2 and J is TRBJ2-5; TRBD1 agrees at 9 bases. V lost 6 bases, J lost 4 bases, and 6 bases stayed unmatched. The CDR3 has 14 amino acids. The V gene's germline CDR1 is SGHTA and CDR2 FQGNSA. For the CDR3, the DNA is TGTGCCAGCAGAAATACAGGGGGCGGAGAGACCCAGTACTTC. It codes for CASRNTGGGETQYF.

The chain is built from TRBV5-5 and TRBJ1-6; D unclear. V lost 6 bases, J lost 3 bases, and 4 bases lay in between. The CDR3 consists of 12 residues. From germline, CDR1 is SGHKS and CDR2 YYEKEE (reference sequence). CDR3 sequence (DNA): TGTGCCAGCACCAACTATAATTCACCCCTCCACTTT. Encoded protein: CASTNYNSPLHF.

This clonotype was detected ten times or more. The chain combines TRBV4-3 with TRBJ2-5; D is undetermined. Germline CDR1 reads LGHNA; CDR2 reads YSLEER. Deletions cut 1 base from V and 2 bases from J, with 14 bases between. The CDR3 has 16 residues. CDR3 sequence: CASSQGNGYQQETQYF. In DNA, the CDR3 is TGCGCCAGCAGCCAAGGCAATGGCTACCAACAAGAGACCCAGTACTTC.

The table lists this clonotype with many counts. The chain couples TRBV4-1 to TRBJ1-2; no firm D call. This CDR3 spans 17 amino acids. In germline, CDR1 is MGHRA, CDR2 YSYEKL. V shed 1 base and J shed 0 bases, with 15 bases lying between them. CDR3 nucleotides: TGCGCCAGCAGCCAAGTCATACTGGGCCTGACTAACTATGGCTACACCTTC. Its translation is CASSQVILGLTNYGYTF.

CDR3: CASSPQQGWYEKLFF. In DNA, the CDR3 is TGTGCCAGCAGCCCTCAACAGGGATGGTATGAAAAACTGTTTTTT. This chain joins TRBV7-2 and TRBJ1-4, with a tentative D call TRBD1 (6 bases). V shed 5 bases and J shed 6 bases, with 16 bases lying between them. The CDR3 is made up of 15 amino acids. The germline gives CDR1 SGHTA, CDR2 FQGNSA.

This clonotype was counted many times. The chain recombines TRBV19 with TRBJ1-1; TRBD1 might be the D (5 bases). The CDR3 runs to 16 residues. V lost 7 bases and J 11 bases, leaving 29 bases between the germline ends. Looked up from germline, CDR1 is LNHDA and CDR2 is SQIVND (reference sequence). The CDR3 spells CASTSAGGPKNEGAFF. CDR3 coding DNA: TGTGCCAGTACCTCCGCAGGAGGCCCCAAAAATGAGGGGGCTTTCTTT.

The gene calls are TRBV19 and TRBJ2-5; tentatively, D is TRBD2 (6 bases). The CDR3 is 11 amino acids. Trimming took off 8 bases at V and 5 bases at J, with 9 bases between the two ends. Germline V gene lookup returns CDR1 LNHDA and CDR2 SQIVND (reference sequence). CDR3 protein: CASSSVETQYF. The CDR3 DNA reads TGTGCCAGTTCTAGCGTGGAGACCCAGTACTTC.

The V and J genes are TRBV10-1 and TRBJ2-3; 8 bases are a match to TRBD1. Germline assignment: CDR1 WNHNN and CDR2 SYGVQD (reference sequence). V lost 3 bases and J lost 15; bases outside the gene matches: 8. The CDR3 sequence is 12 residues long. The DNA for the CDR3 is TGCGCCAGCAGTGAAGGCCAGGGGGCAGGTTATTTT. Protein product: CASSEGQGAGYF.

This clonotype was recorded at least ten times. The chain has TRBV18 and TRBJ2-3; D is uncertain. The CDR3 has 15 residues. Germline assignment: CDR1 KGHSH and CDR2 LQKENI. With 3 bases removed from V and 2 bases from J, the gap between germline ends came to 12 bases. The CDR3 DNA reads TGTGCCAGCTCACCGGACGGACGAATCACAGATACGCAGTATTTT. Translating gives CASSPDGRITDTQYF.

This clonotype was found many times. The rearrangement links TRBV5-6 to TRBJ2-1, with D uncertain. Germline CDR1 SGHDT, CDR2 YYEEEE. Trimming shortened V by 0 bases and J by 15 bases, and 10 bases separated the two germline ends. The CDR3 sequence is 11 residues long. CDR3 sequence reads: CASSLETSLFF. The CDR3, as DNA: TGTGCCAGCAGCTTGGAGACATCACTGTTCTTC. The full variable domain, completed using reference TRBV5-6 and TRBJ2-1, is DAGVTQSPTHLIKTRGQQVTLRCSPKSGHDTVSWYQQALGQGPQFIFQYYEEEERQRGNFPDRFSGHQFPNYSSELNVNALLLGDSALYLCASSLETSLFFGPGTRLTVL.